This T cell receptor (beta chain) was captured by sequencing in a study of shared clonotypes between healthy human individuals. Study-level points and caveats: Clonotypes not shared had lower generation probabilities than those common to all four donors.

Trimming cost V 6 bases and J 6 bases, with 9 bases left between them. The germline V gene has CDR1 SQVTM and CDR2 ANQGSEA. The CDR3 loop spans 11 amino acids. Original data processing: Quality scores were absent from the junction-only immunoSEQ sequences, so filtering differed. Measured with immunoSEQ multiplex PCR; TCRdb has only the in-frame clones, and not every one. V and J calls and clone size are copied from that table; D and trimming were computed from the DNA. The top ten hold over 1.5% of the sample, which has about 2,100,000 clones, just over 90% seen once. CD45RO-negative cells were positively selected for CCR7, leaving out terminally differentiated effector memory CD45RA+ cells. A word on this clone: Its antigen is still unknown. This same CDR3 is encoded by further DNA sequences in the sample.

The rearrangement links TRBV29-1 to TRBJ2-1; TRBD2 might be the D (5 bases). The receptor was derived from a man aged 18 to 29 in good health. Some clones in this sample may be carry-over from other donors' samples. The sequencing sample was made of naive CD8+ T cells from PBMCs. This CDR3 is CSVGLANEQFF. The CDR3 bases are TGCAGCGTCGGGCTAGCCAATGAGCAGTTCTTC.